This entry features one TCR beta chain sequence. Its antigen is as yet unknown. This sample was taken from a study of cytomegalovirus exposure and HLA in healthy donors. Overall study findings and caveats: Investigators reported approximately 150 TCR beta chains as tied to cytomegalovirus.

Trimming cost V 0 bases and J 4 bases, with 16 bases left between them. CDR1 is MNHEY and CDR2 is SVGAGI in the germline V gene. The CDR3 runs to 16 residues. Separate from the roughly 670-subject first cohort, the approximately 120-subject validation cohort was the one that the donors belonged to. Sequencing was performed with immunoSEQ multiplex PCR; in TCRdb, only in-frame clones are kept and a portion is missing. The sample includes 300,000 to 350,000 clones, 70% to 90% of them seen just once. The receptor's source is a man aged 25 to 45 in good health and CMV-seronegative. The V call is TRBV6-5, the J call TRBJ2-7; D uncertain. What was sequenced was PBMCs. The CDR3 region has the DNA TGTGCCAGCAGTTACTCCGAGTTTGAGGCCGCGTACGAGCAGTACTTC. Protein sequence: CASSYSEFEAAYEQYF.